This passage covers 7 T cell receptor beta chains from one sample sequenced in a study of regulatory dendritic cells for organ transplantation. For these receptors, no antigen is known. This table comes from immunoSEQ multiplex PCR, and its TCRdb copy is limited to in-frame clones, with some not included. Of approximately 9,300 clones in the sample, around 80% are singletons; the top ten hold about 2.5%. Sorted T cells were CFSE-labeled and cultured 4 to 5 days with allogeneic regulatory or mature dendritic cells at 1:10. The sample consisted of memory CD4+ T cells from blood cultured with dendritic cells. Regarding subset: CD45RO+ memory T cells. The origin of the receptors is a human donor in good health.

Only a few counts were recorded for this clone. CDR3 in amino acids: CASSLVGNGYTF. CDR3 nucleotides: TGTGCCAGCAGTTTAGTGGGAAATGGCTACACCTTC. The chain links TRBV28 to TRBJ1-2; D call uncertain. The CDR3 is 12 amino acids. Germline CDR1 and CDR2: MDHEN and SYDVKM. Deletions cut 2 bases from V and 6 bases from J, with 7 bases between.

This rearrangement joins TRBV18 to TRBJ1-1; D might be TRBD1 (5 bases). The V end lost 3 bases, the J end lost 7 bases, and 15 bases lay between the germline ends. Germline values: CDR1 KGHSH, CDR2 LQKENI. This CDR3 comprises 14 residues. DNA for the CDR3: TGTGCCAGCTCACCCCCCTCTTGGGGCGGTGAAGCTTTCTTT. Its protein is CASSPPSWGGEAFF.

The J gene is TRBJ2-5, the V gene TRBV10-3, with TRBD1 matching 10 bases. The V and J ends lost 2 bases and 9 bases, in that order; junction bases with no gene match: 0. Germline loops: CDR1 ENHRY, CDR2 SYGVKD. The CDR3 extends over 12 amino acids. The CDR3 DNA sequence: TGTGCCATCAGTGAGGGACAGGGGGCCCAGTACTTC. Protein: CAISEGQGAQYF.

A remark on this clone: Other DNA sequences in the same sample also yield this CDR3. This chain joins TRBV9 and TRBJ2-1; no definite D call. V lost 0 bases and J 4 bases, leaving 5 bases between the germline ends. Germline CDR1 SGDLS, CDR2 YYNGEE. This CDR3 spans 13 amino acids. The DNA of the CDR3 is TGTGCCAGCAGCGTAGGACATTACAATGAGCAGTTCTTC. It specifies CASSVGHYNEQFF.

This rearrangement joins TRBV10-3 to TRBJ2-7; D not certain. CDR3 length equals 13 residues. V lost 3 bases to trimming and J lost 2 bases, with 8 bases between them. In germline, CDR1 is ENHRY, CDR2 SYGVKD. DNA of the CDR3: TGTGCCATCAGTGAAAAGGGTCCCTACGAGCAGTACTTC. Residues: CAISEKGPYEQYF.

V and J are TRBV19 and TRBJ2-1; D may be TRBD1 (5 bases). V dropped 2 bases and J dropped 10 bases, with 12 bases sitting between them. The CDR3 has 13 amino acids. Germline V gives CDR1 LNHDA, CDR2 SQIVND (reference sequence). CDR3 DNA: TGTGCCAGTAGTATAACCAGGGCCAAGGAGCAGTTCTTC. Residues: CASSITRAKEQFF.

This clone was counted a single time. This rearrangement joins TRBV7-2 to TRBJ2-5; possibly TRBD2 for D (6 bases). Germline CDR1 is SGHTA and CDR2 is FQGNSA. The V gene lost 4 bases and the J gene lost 5 bases, with 14 bases spanning the gap. The CDR3 is 14 amino acids. CDR3 region: CASSSRTSYETQYF. The CDR3, as DNA: TGTGCCAGCAGCTCGCGTACTAGCTACGAGACCCAGTACTTC.